This TCR beta chain was identified in a study of blood T cell repertoires in COVID-19. The V end lost 2 bases, the J end lost 6 bases, and 19 bases lay between the germline ends. The CDR3 runs 16 residues. Looked up from germline, CDR1 is MGHRA and CDR2 is YSYEKL. The assay was immunoSEQ multiplex PCR, and TCRdb's table has in-frame clones only and misses some. This sample has a few hundred thousand clones, with approximately 78% found just once. The origin of this receptor is a man between 35 and 55 years old who had been exposed to COVID-19. This chain uses TRBV4-1 with TRBJ1-1; possibly TRBD1 for D (6 bases). Sequenced sample: PBMCs or T cells enriched from blood (not recorded which). CDR3 sequence reads: CASSQPQGKAMPEAFF. The CDR3 nucleotides read TGCGCCAGCAGCCAACCTCAGGGGAAGGCGATGCCTGAAGCTTTCTTT.